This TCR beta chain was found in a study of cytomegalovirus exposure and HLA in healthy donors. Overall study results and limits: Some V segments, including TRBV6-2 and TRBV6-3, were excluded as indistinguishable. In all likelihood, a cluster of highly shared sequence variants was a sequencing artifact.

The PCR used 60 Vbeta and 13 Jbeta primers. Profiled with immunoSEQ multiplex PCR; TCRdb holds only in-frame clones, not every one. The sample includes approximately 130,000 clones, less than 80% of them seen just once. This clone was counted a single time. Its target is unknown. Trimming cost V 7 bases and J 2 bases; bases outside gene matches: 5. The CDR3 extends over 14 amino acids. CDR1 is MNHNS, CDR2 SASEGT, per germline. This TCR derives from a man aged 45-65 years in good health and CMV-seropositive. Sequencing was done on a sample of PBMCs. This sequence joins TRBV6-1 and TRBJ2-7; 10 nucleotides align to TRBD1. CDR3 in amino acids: CASNGDRGPYEQYF. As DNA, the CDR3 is TGTGCCAGCAATGGGGACAGGGGACCCTACGAGCAGTACTTC.